The sequence of this T cell receptor beta chain was determined in a study of T-cell reconstitution after alpha-beta-depleted transplantation in children. Study-level findings and limits: Reports say that about two months after transplant, the alpha-beta T cells came out of several hundred graft clones that had expanded.

Per germline, CDR1 SGHDT and CDR2 YYEEEE. The CDR3 totals 11 residues. The V and J ends lost 7 bases and 4 bases respectively, with 8 bases between them. Concerning this clonotype: Its antigen is unidentified.

Unique molecular identifiers tagged the TCRbeta library. MiXCR, applied by TCRdb to the PCR reads, yields one record per CDR3 protein. Among hundreds of thousands of distinct CDR3 sequences listed, approximately 12% were seen once. This TCR was sampled from a male patient younger than 18 who had a stem cell transplant for acute myeloid leukemia, so the T cells may come from the graft donor. The source was PBMCs, mostly from graft donor cells, collected 360 days after TCRalphabeta/CD19-depleted stem cell transplant. The chain combines TRBV5-6 with TRBJ2-5; no definite D call. Here the CDR3 reads CASQLAETQYF. The CDR3, as DNA: TGTGCCAGCCAGCTCGCAGAGACCCAGTACTTC.